This section outlines one T cell receptor (beta chain) sequence together with its context. TCRdb's table, derived via immunoSEQ multiplex PCR, lists solely in-frame clones and lacks some. The repertoire holds about 240,000 clones, with approximately 80% as singletons. Germline CDR1 is SEHNR and CDR2 is FQNEAQ (reference sequence). V was cut by 5 bases and J by 4 bases, with 24 bases left in between. The CDR3 is 17 amino acids. The data originate from a study of blood T cell repertoires in COVID-19. Overall study: The cDNA or gDNA used as material had been derived from T cells, B-cell-depleted T cells, or PBMCs.

Sequencing was performed on peripheral blood. The sequence was collected from a young woman with acute or convalescent COVID-19. The chain carries TRBV7-9 and TRBJ2-7; a possible D gene is TRBD2 (8 bases). The CDR3 region has the DNA TGTGCCAGCAGCCCACGCCCGGGGGGGGACAGACGATACGAGCAGTACTTC. Translated, it gives CASSPRPGGDRRYEQYF.